The 28 T cell receptor beta chains given below trace back to one sample, sequenced in a study of blood T cell repertoires in COVID-19. Measured with immunoSEQ multiplex PCR; TCRdb has only the in-frame clones, and not every one. The table records around 100,000 clones, around nine tenths of them present only once. The sample taken for sequencing was peripheral blood. The receptor source for this set is a woman in her 70s who had recovered from COVID-19.

V and J are TRBV9 and TRBJ1-1, with 7 positions matching TRBD1. V shed 5 bases, J shed 1 base, and the junction held 5 bases outside the gene matches. Germline CDR1 reads SGDLS; CDR2 reads YYNGEE. This CDR3 contains 14 residues. The DNA for the CDR3 is TGTGCCAGCAGTACTACAGGGGCGAACACTGAAGCTTTCTTT. Protein product: CASSTTGANTEAFF.

This chain joins TRBV5-6 and TRBJ2-3; a weak D match, TRBD2 (5 bases). V lost 4 bases and J 1 base, leaving 16 bases between the germline ends. CDR1 is SGHDT, CDR2 YYEEEE, per germline. The CDR3 has 16 amino acids. CDR3 in amino acids: CASSPLPLGRTDTQYF. CDR3 nucleotide sequence: TGTGCCAGCAGCCCTCTCCCACTAGGGCGCACAGATACGCAGTATTTT.

The chain carries TRBV7-9 and TRBJ1-2; 7 bases match TRBD1. The V and J ends lost 3 bases and 0 bases, in that order; junction bases with no gene match: 4. This CDR3 has 15 amino acids. Germline CDR1 SEHNR, CDR2 FQNEAQ (reference sequence). CDR3 region: CASSFFTGANYGYTF. The CDR3, as DNA: TGTGCCAGCAGCTTCTTTACAGGGGCTAACTATGGCTACACCTTC.

CDR3 nucleotide sequence: TGTGCCAGCAGCTTATTGGAGGGGGCAGGTCAGCCCCAGCATTTT. It translates to CASSLLEGAGQPQHF. This rearrangement joins TRBV7-2 to TRBJ1-5; 7 bases are a match to TRBD1. The length of the CDR3 is 15 residues. The V segment lost 2 bases and the J segment 6 bases; nucleotides outside the gene matches: 7. The V gene's germline CDR1 is SGHTA and CDR2 FQGNSA.

The chain carries TRBV25-1 and TRBJ2-7; 8 bases are a match to TRBD1. Germline V lookup: CDR1 MGHDK, CDR2 SYGVNS. Unmatched junction bases numbered 4, after V lost 6 bases and J lost 0 bases. The CDR3 has 14 amino acids. The CDR3 sequence is CASRRTGNSYEQYF. CDR3 DNA sequence: TGTGCCAGCAGGAGGACAGGGAACTCCTACGAGCAGTACTTC.

In this sample, this clone turned up once. The gene calls are TRBV20-1 and TRBJ2-1; D uncertain. There are 10 residues in the CDR3. The V gene's germline CDR1 is DFQATT and CDR2 SNEGSKA (reference sequence). Deletions cut 5 bases from V and 10 bases from J, with 9 bases between. CDR3 residues: CSASSLEQFF. The DNA of the CDR3 is TGCAGTGCTTCCTCGTTAGAGCAGTTCTTC.

This chain links TRBV5-6 with TRBJ2-5; D uncertain. Deletions cut 2 bases from V and 2 bases from J, with 4 bases between. Germline CDR1 is SGHDT and CDR2 is YYEEEE. The CDR3 spans 12 residues. The CDR3 bases are TGTGCCAGCAGCTTCGGGCAAGAGACCCAGTACTTC. Translated: CASSFGQETQYF.

V gene TRBV28 combines with J gene TRBJ2-3; TRBD1 aligns across 10 bases. Germline V gene lookup returns CDR1 MDHEN and CDR2 SYDVKM. V shed 4 bases, J shed 5 bases, and the junction held 9 bases outside the gene matches. This CDR3 has 16 residues. DNA for the CDR3: TGTGCCAGCAGTTCCGGGCGACAGGGGGCGAGAGATACGCAGTATTTT. Translation gives CASSSGRQGARDTQYF.

The chain is built from TRBV9 and TRBJ1-2, with 7 bases fitting TRBD1. Germline values: CDR1 SGDLS, CDR2 YYNGEE. The CDR3 is 14 residues long. V shed 4 bases and J 5 bases; nucleotides not matched to a gene: 8. The CDR3: CASSPGQEGYGYTF. The DNA for the CDR3 is TGTGCCAGCAGCCCAGGACAGGAGGGATATGGCTACACCTTC.

The count of this clone is one. The chain employs TRBV28 and TRBJ2-3; 8 nucleotides agree with TRBD2. CDR3 size: 13 residues. The V gene end was trimmed by 8 bases and the J gene end by 5 bases; junction bases not matched to a gene: 6. The germline V gene encodes CDR1 MDHEN and CDR2 SYDVKM. The CDR3 sequence is CASVAGILDTQYF. CDR3 DNA: TGTGCCAGCGTAGCGGGGATATTAGATACGCAGTATTTT.

The rearrangement uses TRBV28 and TRBJ1-2, with D hard to call. V lost 6 bases and J 4 bases, leaving 15 bases between the germline ends. This CDR3 is built from 14 residues. Germline CDR1 MDHEN, CDR2 SYDVKM. The CDR3 spells CASSLSDTSYGYTF. The CDR3 nucleotides read TGTGCCAGCAGCCTATCCGACACCTCCTATGGCTACACCTTC.

The chain joins TRBV5-8 to TRBJ2-1, with D perhaps TRBD2 (6 bases). Germline-derived CDR1 and CDR2 are SGHTS and YDEGEE. The CDR3 covers 11 residues. Trimming pared 6 bases from V and 12 bases from J, leaving 13 bases between. CDR3 sequence reads: CASTWRGGQFF. CDR3 bases: TGTGCCAGCACCTGGAGGGGAGGGCAGTTCTTC.

The J gene is TRBJ2-3, the V gene TRBV25-1; tentative D call: TRBD1 (5 bases). The CDR3 sequence is 16 residues long. Trimming stripped 0 bases from V and 2 bases from J, with 12 bases between. In germline, CDR1 is MGHDK, CDR2 SYGVNS. In DNA, the CDR3 is TGTGCCAGCAGTGAATATATGGGCAGGGTCACAGATACGCAGTATTTT. It specifies CASSEYMGRVTDTQYF. Based on the CDR3 plus reference TRBV25-1 and TRBJ2-3, the full variable domain is EADIYQTPRYLVIGTGKKITLECSQTMGHDKMYWYQQDPGMELHLIHYSYGVNSTEKGDLSSESTVSRIRTEHFPLTLESARPSHTSQYLCASSEYMGRVTDTQYFGPGTRLTVL.

The chain has TRBV5-1 and TRBJ1-2; a weak D match, TRBD1 (5 bases). Trimming cost V 0 bases and J 4 bases, with 7 bases left between them. CDR3 length: 13 residues. Germline V gene data show CDR1 as SGHRS and CDR2 as YFSETQ. CDR3 amino acids: CASSLGQPYGYTF. Written as DNA, the CDR3 is TGCGCCAGCAGCTTGGGACAGCCCTATGGCTACACCTTC.

This chain uses TRBV19 with TRBJ2-2; tentatively, D is TRBD1 (6 bases). Germline V CDR1 and CDR2: LNHDA, SQIVND (reference sequence). The CDR3 runs 13 residues. Trimming removed 7 bases from V and 2 bases from J, with 8 bases in between. The CDR3 here is CASKGHNTGELFF. CDR3 sequence (DNA): TGTGCCAGTAAGGGACACAACACCGGGGAGCTGTTTTTT.

CDR3 sequence reads: CASSPWTGRLFF. CDR3 nucleotide sequence: TGTGCCAGCAGCCCATGGACAGGGCGACTGTTTTTT. V gene TRBV9 combines with J gene TRBJ1-4, with 8 positions matching TRBD1. V was clipped by 4 bases and J by 13 bases; unmatched bases: 6. CDR1 is SGDLS, CDR2 YYNGEE, per germline. The CDR3 consists of 12 residues.

The genes are TRBV4-3 and TRBJ2-7; TRBD2 might be the D (5 bases). There are 13 residues in the CDR3. V lost 0 bases, J lost 7 bases, and 10 bases lay in between. Germline V lookup: CDR1 LGHNA, CDR2 YSLEER. The CDR3 loop is CASSQDPTGEQYF. The CDR3 DNA follows: TGCGCCAGCAGCCAAGACCCGACGGGAGAGCAGTACTTC.

This chain joins TRBV29-1 and TRBJ1-4; TRBD1 might be the D (6 bases). Germline-derived CDR1 and CDR2 are SQVTM and ANQGSEA. There are 12 residues in the CDR3. Trimming shortened V by 8 bases and J by 8 bases, and 15 bases separated the two germline ends. CDR3 in amino acids: CSFGGAGEKLFF. The DNA for the CDR3 is TGCAGCTTCGGGGGGGCGGGAGAAAAACTGTTTTTT.

The chain couples TRBV7-2 to TRBJ1-3; D is uncertain. Trimming shortened V by 3 bases and J by 7 bases, and 10 bases separated the two germline ends. This CDR3 is built from 13 residues. CDR1 is SGHTA, CDR2 FQGNSA, per germline. The CDR3 bases are TGTGCCAGCAGCTTCGGTCTCCACAACACCATATATTTT. This encodes CASSFGLHNTIYF.

This chain connects TRBV28 to TRBJ2-5; D is undetermined. The CDR3 is 14 amino acids. In germline, CDR1 is MDHEN, CDR2 SYDVKM. V gave up 0 bases and J gave up 1 base, with 6 bases separating them. CDR3 region: CASSLWGSQETQYF. As DNA, the CDR3 is TGTGCCAGCAGTTTATGGGGCAGCCAAGAGACCCAGTACTTC.

This clone occurred once. The CDR3 nucleotides are TGTGCCAGCAGCCCACTAGCGGCGGACAATGAGCAGTTCTTC. Translating it yields CASSPLAADNEQFF. The chain carries TRBV7-2 and TRBJ2-1; 8 bases line up with TRBD2. Germline assignment: CDR1 SGHTA and CDR2 FQGNSA. The junction had 5 bases not matched to a gene; V was cut back by 5 bases and J by 5 bases. The CDR3 sequence is 14 residues long.

The chain recombines TRBV6-5 with TRBJ1-2; maybe TRBD1 (6 bases). The CDR3 contains 16 residues. CDR1 and CDR2 (germline): MNHEY, SVGAGI. V lost 0 bases to trimming and J lost 8 bases, with 19 bases between them. CDR3: CASSYSGQLERDGYTF. The CDR3 region has the DNA TGTGCCAGCAGTTACTCTGGACAGTTAGAACGGGACGGCTACACCTTC.

The chain combines TRBV14 with TRBJ2-2; possible D gene TRBD1, 5 bases. Germline V lookup: CDR1 SGHDN, CDR2 FVKESK. Trimming removed 5 bases at V and 4 bases at J, with 8 bases between. This CDR3 comprises 13 residues. The CDR3 loop is CASSWTSTGELFF. The CDR3, as DNA: TGTGCCAGCAGCTGGACATCCACCGGGGAGCTGTTTTTT.

The J gene is TRBJ2-5, the V gene TRBV5-4; 7 bases are a match to TRBD2. The trim removed 5 bases at V and 2 bases at J, leaving 6 bases unmatched. The CDR3 runs 14 residues. Germline CDR1 reads SGHNT; CDR2 reads YYREEE (reference sequence). CDR3 loop: CASSPGRWQETQYF. The CDR3 nucleotides read TGTGCCAGCAGTCCCGGGAGGTGGCAAGAGACCCAGTACTTC.

V and J are TRBV5-6 and TRBJ2-7; 8 bases agree with TRBD1. The junction had 7 bases not matched to a gene; V was cut back by 0 bases and J by 8 bases. The CDR3 has 14 amino acids. Per the germline V gene, CDR1 is SGHDT and CDR2 is YYEEEE. CDR3 loop: CASSLVRGLFQQYF. CDR3 sequence (DNA): TGTGCCAGCAGCTTGGTCAGGGGGCTATTCCAGCAGTACTTC. The variable domain in full, completed from reference TRBV5-6 and TRBJ2-7, reads DAGVTQSPTHLIKTRGQQVTLRCSPKSGHDTVSWYQQALGQGPQFIFQYYEEEERQRGNFPDRFSGHQFPNYSSELNVNALLLGDSALYLCASSLVRGLFQQYFGPGTRLTVT.

The genes are TRBV5-1 and TRBJ2-7; 9 bases are shared with TRBD2. This CDR3 region has 15 residues. J gave up 3 bases and V 3 bases, and 7 bases lay outside the gene matches. From germline, CDR1 is SGHRS and CDR2 YFSETQ. The CDR3 bases are TGCGCCAGCAGCTACGGGACTAGCCAGGGCTACGAGCAGTACTTC. As protein: CASSYGTSQGYEQYF.

The DNA for the CDR3 is TGCAGCGTTGAAGATCGAGGGAGAGATGGCTACACCTTC. Its protein product is CSVEDRGRDGYTF. The chain links TRBV29-1 to TRBJ1-2, with D unresolved. The V gene lost 0 bases and the J gene lost 6 bases, with 11 bases spanning the gap. The CDR3 is 13 amino acids. The V gene's germline CDR1 is SQVTM and CDR2 ANQGSEA.

The chain has TRBV3-1 (or the pseudogene TRBV3-2) and TRBJ2-2; 7 positions match TRBD1. This CDR3 comprises 15 residues. Germline V gene sequence: CDR1 LGHDT, CDR2 YNNKEL (reference sequence). V lost 2 bases to trimming and J lost 0 bases; unmatched junction nucleotides: 0. CDR3 residues: CASSQRGPNTGELFF. The CDR3 DNA follows: TGTGCCAGCAGCCAAAGGGGGCCGAACACCGGGGAGCTGTTTTTT.